The 5 T cell receptor beta chains below come from one sample, sequenced in a study of blood T cell repertoires in COVID-19 (dated by TCRdb to about 2020). Library preparation was by the immunoSEQ multiplex PCR assay. Entries here come from immuneACCESS through TCRdb and include only in-frame sequences with V and J called. Some clones fail to appear in such tables; in the studies checked, an unresolved V gene covers under half of the shortfall, and the cause of the remainder is unknown. The table for this sample lists 250,000 or so clones; roughly 85% of them were counted only once. The ten largest account for about 3% of the sample. The sample consisted of peripheral blood. These receptor sequences come from a woman aged 25 to 39 with active or convalescent COVID-19.

This rearrangement joins TRBV29-1 to TRBJ2-1; TRBD2 is a possible D gene (5 bases). CDR1 is SQVTM and CDR2 is ANQGSEA in the germline V gene. Trimming took 8 bases from V and 7 from J, leaving 12 bases between them. CDR3 length: 11 amino acids. This CDR3 reads CSIEPGNEQFF. The CDR3 DNA is TGCAGCATCGAACCGGGGAATGAGCAGTTCTTC.

This chain joins TRBV10-3 and TRBJ1-2; the D gene is possibly TRBD1 (5 bases). Trimming left V 6 bases short and J 6 bases short, with 17 bases between. This CDR3 contains 14 residues. Germline assignment: CDR1 ENHRY and CDR2 SYGVKD. CDR3 amino acids: CAIRAGRENDGYTF. In nucleotides, the CDR3 is TGTGCCATCAGGGCAGGGCGAGAGAACGATGGCTACACCTTC.

The rearrangement uses TRBV28 and TRBJ2-5; 8 nucleotides align to TRBD2. V lost 3 bases to trimming and J lost 4 bases; unmatched junction nucleotides: 7. Germline V lookup: CDR1 MDHEN, CDR2 SYDVKM. The CDR3 is 15 residues long. The CDR3 coding sequence is TGTGCCAGCAGTTTGCCCTCGGGAGGGGTAGAGACCCAGTACTTC. It translates to CASSLPSGGVETQYF.

The rearrangement links TRBV5-1 to TRBJ2-5; D is possibly TRBD1 (6 bases). CDR1 is SGHRS and CDR2 is YFSETQ in the germline V gene. V dropped 3 bases and J dropped 2 bases, with 11 bases sitting between them. The CDR3 is made up of 14 amino acids. The CDR3, as DNA: TGCGCCAGCAGCTCCTTAGGACAGCAAGAGACCCAGTACTTC. It encodes CASSSLGQQETQYF. Complete variable domain (other parts from reference TRBV5-1 and TRBJ2-5): KAGVTQTPRYLIKTRGQQVTLSCSPISGHRSVSWYQQTPGQGLQFLFEYFSETQRNKGNFPGRFSGRQFSNSRSEMNVSTLELGDSALYLCASSSLGQQETQYFGPGTRLLVL.

This clone was recorded a few times. This rearrangement joins TRBV4-3 to TRBJ1-2; perhaps TRBD1 as D (5 bases). Germline V gives CDR1 LGHNA, CDR2 YSLEER. V lost 1 base to trimming and J lost 0 bases, with 18 bases between them. This CDR3 has 18 residues. The CDR3 spells CASSQGGMRDGSNYGYTF. CDR3 nucleotide sequence: TGCGCCAGCAGCCAAGGGGGGATGCGGGACGGTTCTAACTATGGCTACACCTTC.